This T cell receptor beta chain was recovered during a study of CXCR3-negative and CXCR3-positive naive CD8 T cells. Study-level findings and limits: Memory, not naive, CXCR3-negative and CXCR3-positive cells differed in TRBV-TRBJ usage.

The CDR3 sequence is 14 residues long. Germline CDR1 SEHNR, CDR2 FQNEAQ (reference sequence). The libraries of TRB cDNA were prepared using 5' RACE with UMI labels. TCRdb processed the 5' RACE reads again and assigns one entry to each CDR3 protein, with no DNA. Across 80,000 to 95,000 distinct CDR3 sequences, the top ten clones capture 1.6% of the sample. Remarks on this clonotype: Its antigen is unidentified.

This chain connects TRBV7-9 to TRBJ1-5. The sample taken for sequencing was naive CXCR3- CD8+ T cells from blood. Indicated subset: CD45RO-CCR7+CD27+CD95- naive CD8+ T cells lacking CXCR3 (TNR3-). The clonotype comes from a human donor in good health. Some clones in this sample may be carry-over from other donors' samples. The chain's CDR3 is CASSLSTGDQPQHF.